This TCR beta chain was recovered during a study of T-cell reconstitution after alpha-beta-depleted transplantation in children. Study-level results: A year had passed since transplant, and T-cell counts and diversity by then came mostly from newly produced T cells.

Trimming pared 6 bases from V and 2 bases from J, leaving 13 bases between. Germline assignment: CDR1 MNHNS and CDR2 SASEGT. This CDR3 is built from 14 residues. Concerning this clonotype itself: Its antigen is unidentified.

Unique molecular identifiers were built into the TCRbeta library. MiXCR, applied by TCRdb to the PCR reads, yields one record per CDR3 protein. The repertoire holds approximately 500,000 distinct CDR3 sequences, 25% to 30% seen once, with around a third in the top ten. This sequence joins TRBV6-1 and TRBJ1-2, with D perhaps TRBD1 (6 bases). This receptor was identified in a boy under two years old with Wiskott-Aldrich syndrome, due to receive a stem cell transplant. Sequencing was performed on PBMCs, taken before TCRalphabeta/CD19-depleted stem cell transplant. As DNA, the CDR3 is TGTGCCAGCAGGAGGGGGGGGGAGAACTATGGCTACACCTTC. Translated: CASRRGGENYGYTF.